The rows below give T cell receptor beta chains drawn from one sample of a study of cytomegalovirus exposure and HLA in healthy donors. Method: immunoSEQ multiplex PCR; TCRdb's copy keeps in-frame clones and lacks some. The sample holds about 170,000 clones; about 62% are singletons and the top ten take over 2.5%. Material: PBMCs. The receptors stem from a man aged 40-50 years in good health and CMV-seronegative. The CDR3 runs from the conserved cysteine through the conserved F or W. A D gene is named only where the DNA matches it firmly. Some rows mark clone size as missing; the rest say once, few, many or name a class of expanded clone.

V gene	J gene	D gene	clone size	CDR3 DNA	CDR3 protein
TRBV5-1	TRBJ2-6	TRBD1	few	TGCGCCAGCACCGCTGGGACAGGCCTGAACTATCCCTCTGGGGCCAACGTCCTGACTTTC	CASTAGTGLNYPSGANVLTF
TRBV7-8	TRBJ2-7	TRBD1	.	TGTGCCAGCAGCTTAGGGGACAGGAACGGCGAGCAGTACTTC	CASSLGDRNGEQYF
TRBV6-5	TRBJ2-7	.	.	TGTGCCAGCAGGCCTACTTGGAGCTCCTACGAGCAGTACTTC	CASRPTWSSYEQYF
TRBV6-5	TRBJ1-3	TRBD1	.	TGTGCCAGCAGTTCTCCCGGGACAGGGGGCAGGGACACCATATATTTT	CASSSPGTGGRDTIYF
TRBV28	TRBJ2-7	.	.	TGTGCCAGCCAGAATTTTGCGACGGGAACCTACGAGCAGTACTTC	CASQNFATGTYEQYF
TRBV2	TRBJ2-7	.	many	TGTGCCAGCAGTCGGGGGGCGGGTACCTACGAGCAGTACTTC	CASSRGAGTYEQYF
TRBV5-6	TRBJ1-4	TRBD1	.	TGTGCCAGCAGCTTGGGAGGGGGCGATTTTGAAAAACTGTTTTTT	CASSLGGGDFEKLFF
TRBV30	TRBJ1-6	.	.	TGTGCCTGGAGTGTAGCGTTCGGCAGTAATTCACCCCTCCACTTT	CAWSVAFGSNSPLHF
TRBV7-2	TRBJ1-1	.	.	TGTGCCAGCAGCTTAGCCCGTGGACAGATAGAAGCTTTCTTT	CASSLARGQIEAFF
TRBV2	TRBJ2-6	.	.	TGTGCCAGCAGTAGACAGCTTTCTGGGGCCAACGTCCTGACTTTC	CASSRQLSGANVLTF